One and the same sample provided the 7 T cell receptor beta chains below, sequenced in a study of T-cell memory formation after mild COVID-19. TCRdb reprocessed the 5' RACE reads with MiXCR, giving one entry per CDR3 protein. In the table there are 130,000 to 150,000 distinct CDR3 sequences, roughly a fifth of which are singletons. Sequenced sample: PBMCs or a T cell subset sorted from them (not recorded which). Source of these receptors: an adult woman who had mild COVID-19 (a few samples of this study predate the infection). Cell type and time point are not known.

The chain carries TRBV12-3 or TRBV12-4 and TRBJ1-2, with D possibly matching TRBD1 (5 bases). Trimming cost V 7 bases and J 7 bases, with 16 bases left between them. The CDR3 extends over 13 amino acids. The CDR3 loop reads CASTRSGGGGYTF. The DNA of the CDR3 is TGTGCCAGCACCCGATCGGGGGGGGGTGGCTACACCTTC.

This clonotype was counted between two and nine times. The rearrangement uses TRBV24-1 and TRBJ2-1, with TRBD1 identical over 7 bases. This CDR3 contains 13 residues. The germline V gene has CDR1 KGHDR and CDR2 SFDVKD. Germline trimming cut 5 bases from V and 11 bases from J; bases unmatched to any gene: 8. As DNA, the CDR3 is TGTGCCACCAGTGCCCTCGACAGGGAAAAGCAGTTCTTC. As protein: CATSALDREKQFF.

This clonotype was seen ten or more times. The V and J genes are TRBV9 and TRBJ2-7, with D maybe TRBD2 (6 bases). The CDR3 runs 14 residues. V lost 0 bases to trimming and J lost 3 bases, with 10 bases between them. In germline, CDR1 is SGDLS, CDR2 YYNGEE. As DNA, the CDR3 is TGTGCCAGCAGCGTAGTGGGACTCCTCTACGAGCAGTACTTC. As protein: CASSVVGLLYEQYF. The full variable domain, completed using reference TRBV9 and TRBJ2-7, is DSGVTQTPKHLITATGQRVTLRCSPRSGDLSVYWYQQSLDQGLQFLIQYYNGEERAKGNILERFSAQQFPDLHSELNLSSLELGDSALYFCASSVVGLLYEQYFGPGTRLTVT.

The sample holds a few counts of this clonotype. V usage is TRBV6-1 and J usage is TRBJ1-1; 10 nucleotides match TRBD1. Germline V gene data show CDR1 as MNHNS and CDR2 as SASEGT. V dropped 5 bases and J dropped 6; count of bases not matched to a gene: 6. This CDR3 comprises 14 residues. CDR3 DNA: TGTGCCAGCAGTACCGGGACAGGGGTCCCTGAAGCTTTCTTT. Protein: CASSTGTGVPEAFF.

The gene calls are TRBV6-2 or TRBV6-3 and TRBJ1-1, with D possibly matching TRBD1 (5 bases). The CDR3 is 13 residues long. CDR1 is MNHEY, CDR2 SVGEGT, per germline. With 8 bases removed from V and 9 bases from J, the gap between germline ends came to 19 bases. The CDR3 loop reads CASRRGAQPQAFF. Here the CDR3 DNA reads TGTGCCAGCCGTCGCGGGGCACAGCCGCAAGCTTTCTTT.

The genes are TRBV19 and TRBJ2-1, with D possibly TRBD1 on 6 matching bases. This CDR3 region has 18 residues. V lost 5 bases and J 2 bases, leaving 22 bases between the germline ends. Germline values: CDR1 LNHDA, CDR2 SQIVND (reference sequence). The CDR3, as DNA: TGTGCCAGTAGTCGATATACTACAGGGTTCTCTGCCTACAATGAGCAGTTCTTC. As protein: CASSRYTTGFSAYNEQFF. Full variable domain (outside the CDR3, taken from reference TRBV19 and TRBJ2-1): DGGITQSPKYLFRKEGQNVTLSCEQNLNHDAMYWYRQDPGQGLRLIYYSQIVNDFQKGDIAEGYSVSREKKESFPLTVTSAQKNPTAFYLCASSRYTTGFSAYNEQFFGPGTRLTVL.

V is TRBV29-1 and J is TRBJ2-5; maybe TRBD2 (6 bases). Germline CDR1 is SQVTM and CDR2 is ANQGSEA. The CDR3 extends over 13 amino acids. Trimming took off 3 bases at V and 2 bases at J, with 10 bases between the two ends. The CDR3 loop reads CSVEGLLQETQYF. In DNA, the CDR3 is TGCAGCGTTGAGGGACTCCTACAAGAGACCCAGTACTTC.